This T cell receptor (beta chain) was recorded in a study of cytomegalovirus exposure and HLA in healthy donors. Looking at the study overall: When about 400 donors were genotyped, over 80% of them were found to fall in the Caucasian-associated ancestry cluster.

Looked up from germline, CDR1 is SGHNT and CDR2 is YENEEA. After removal of 4 bases from V and 5 bases from J, the junction contained 5 bases not matched to a gene. This CDR3 contains 13 residues. The PCR was carried out with 60 Vbeta primers and 13 Jbeta primers. Libraries were prepared by immunoSEQ multiplex PCR; TCRdb keeps only in-frame clonotypes and omits some of them. The sample has 100,000 to 150,000 clones, 74% seen once. Turning to this clone: Its antigen is not known.

Whole-study findings and limits: Per published reports, the classifier diagnosed cytomegalovirus status with high specificity and sensitivity. It emerged from a later analysis that several of the most significant clusters appeared to be linked to common viral pathogens. Rarity characterized most TCR sequences, yet some public TCRs appeared in many donors.

The sequence came from a man aged 35-49 years in good health and CMV-seropositive. Sequencing was performed on PBMCs. The V gene is TRBV11-3, the J gene TRBJ2-7; 7 bases agree with TRBD1. The CDR3 loop is CASSSRTGNEQYF. CDR3 DNA: TGTGCCAGCAGCTCCCGGACAGGTAACGAGCAGTACTTC.